One and the same sample provided the 8 T cell receptor beta chains below, sequenced in a study of cytomegalovirus exposure and HLA in healthy donors. The PCR was carried out with 60 Vbeta primers and 13 Jbeta primers. Assay: immunoSEQ multiplex PCR; the TCRdb copy retains only in-frame clones and omits some. The sample features some 75,000 clones, with 0.83% in its top ten. Material: PBMCs. Every receptor here comes from a boy younger than 18 in good health and CMV-seronegative.

The chain recombines TRBV15 with TRBJ1-5; D is possibly TRBD1 (6 bases). CDR1 and CDR2 (germline): LNHNV, YYDKDF (reference sequence). Trimming took off 3 bases at V and 3 bases at J, with 18 bases between the two ends. This CDR3 has 17 residues. CDR3 coding DNA: TGTGCCACCAGCAGCACCAAGACGGACAGTCTCAATCAGCCCCAGCATTTT. Translating gives CATSSTKTDSLNQPQHF.

This chain joins TRBV9 and TRBJ2-3; 10 bases are shared with TRBD2. With V trimmed by 2 bases and J by 1 base, 1 base remained unmatched. Germline CDR1 reads SGDLS; CDR2 reads YYNGEE. CDR3 length: 15 amino acids. The CDR3 DNA reads TGTGCCAGCAGCGTGGGGACTAGCGGCACAGATACGCAGTATTTT. Its translation: CASSVGTSGTDTQYF.

The chain combines TRBV7-8 with TRBJ1-3; possible D gene TRBD1, 5 bases. Germline V gene sequence: CDR1 SGHVS, CDR2 FQNEAQ. CDR3 size: 17 residues. V dropped 1 base and J dropped 8 bases, with 21 bases sitting between them. The DNA of the CDR3 is TGTGCCAGCAGCTTAGTAGGAGGGCTAAAATCGGGGGACACCATATATTTT. Its protein is CASSLVGGLKSGDTIYF. Full variable domain (rest looked up from reference TRBV7-8 and TRBJ1-3): GAGVSQSPRYKVAKRGQDVALRCDPISGHVSLFWYQQALGQGPEFLTYFQNEAQLDKSGLPSDRFFAERPEGSVSTLKIQRTQQEDSAVYLCASSLVGGLKSGDTIYFGEGSWLTVV.

V and J are TRBV7-8 and TRBJ1-4, with unresolved D. The CDR3 covers 14 residues. The V and J ends lost 5 bases and 8 bases respectively, with 15 bases between them. The germline V gene has CDR1 SGHVS and CDR2 FQNEAQ. The CDR3, as DNA: TGTGCCAGCAGCCGAAGAACTATAGGCGAAAAACTGTTTTTT. It codes for CASSRRTIGEKLFF.

The chain carries TRBV4-3 and TRBJ2-1, with 7 bases identical to TRBD2. Germline CDR1 LGHNA, CDR2 YSLEER. V dropped 0 bases and J dropped 4; count of bases not matched to a gene: 6. The CDR3 loop spans 16 amino acids. As DNA, the CDR3 is TGCGCCAGCAGCCAAGAATATGCTAGCGGATACAATGAGCAGTTCTTC. Protein sequence: CASSQEYASGYNEQFF.

CDR3 residues: CASSFYRGTGAYEQYF. The CDR3 DNA reads as TGTGCCAGCAGCTTCTATCGCGGGACAGGGGCCTACGAGCAGTACTTC. The J gene is TRBJ2-7, the V gene TRBV5-4; TRBD1 agrees at 10 bases. V trimming: 2 bases; J trimming: 2 bases; junction bases outside the gene matches: 7. The germline gives CDR1 SGHNT, CDR2 YYREEE (reference sequence). The CDR3 contains 16 residues.

The rearrangement uses TRBV30 and TRBJ1-5, with D maybe TRBD1 (5 bases). The CDR3 consists of 11 residues. Germline-derived CDR1 and CDR2 are GTSNPN and SVGIG (reference sequence). V was trimmed by 0 bases and J by 11 bases, leaving 8 bases between them. The DNA of the CDR3 is TGTGCCTGGAGTGTTAAAGGGGCCCAGCATTTT. It codes for CAWSVKGAQHF.

V and J are TRBV7-2 and TRBJ1-5; D remains ambiguous. The CDR3 is made up of 14 amino acids. Germline lookup yields CDR1 SGHTA and CDR2 FQGNSA. V lost 5 bases and J lost 0, with 8 bases in between. The DNA of the CDR3 is TGTGCCAGCAGCCGGGAATATAGCAATCAGCCCCAGCATTTT. It encodes CASSREYSNQPQHF.